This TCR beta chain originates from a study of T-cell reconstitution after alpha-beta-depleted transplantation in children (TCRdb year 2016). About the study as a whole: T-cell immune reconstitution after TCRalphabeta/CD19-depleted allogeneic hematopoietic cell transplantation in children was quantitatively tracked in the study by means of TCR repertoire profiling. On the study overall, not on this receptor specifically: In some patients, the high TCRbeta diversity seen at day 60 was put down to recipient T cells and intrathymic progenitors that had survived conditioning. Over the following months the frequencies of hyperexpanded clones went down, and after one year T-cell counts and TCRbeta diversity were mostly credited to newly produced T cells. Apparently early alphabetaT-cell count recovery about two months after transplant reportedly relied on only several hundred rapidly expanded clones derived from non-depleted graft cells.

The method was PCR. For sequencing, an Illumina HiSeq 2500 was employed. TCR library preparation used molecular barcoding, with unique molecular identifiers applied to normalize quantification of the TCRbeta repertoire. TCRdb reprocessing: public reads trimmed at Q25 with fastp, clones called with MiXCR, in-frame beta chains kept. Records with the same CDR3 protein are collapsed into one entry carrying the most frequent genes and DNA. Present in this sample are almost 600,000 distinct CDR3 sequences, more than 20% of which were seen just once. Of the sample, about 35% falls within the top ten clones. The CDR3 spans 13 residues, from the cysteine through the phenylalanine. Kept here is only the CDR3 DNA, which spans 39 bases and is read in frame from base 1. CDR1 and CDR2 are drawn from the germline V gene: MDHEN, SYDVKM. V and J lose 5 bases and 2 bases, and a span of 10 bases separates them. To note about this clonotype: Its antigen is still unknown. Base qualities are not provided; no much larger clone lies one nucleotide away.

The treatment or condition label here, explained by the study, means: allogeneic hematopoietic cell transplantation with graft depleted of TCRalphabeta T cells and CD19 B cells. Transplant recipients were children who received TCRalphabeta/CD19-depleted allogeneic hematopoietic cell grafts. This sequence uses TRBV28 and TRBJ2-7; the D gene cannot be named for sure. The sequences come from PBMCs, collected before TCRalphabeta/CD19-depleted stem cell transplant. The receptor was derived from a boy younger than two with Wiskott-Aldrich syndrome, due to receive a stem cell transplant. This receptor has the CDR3 CASSRTLAYEQYF. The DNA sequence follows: TGTGCCAGCAGTCGGACGCTCGCCTACGAGCAGTACTTC.